This is a list of T cell receptor beta chains from one sample in a study of CD8+ T cells in alopecia areata. The protocol was immunoSEQ multiplex PCR, while the TCRdb copy is restricted to in-frame clones and leaves out a portion. The table lists approximately 98,000 clones, approximately 59% of them singletons. The specimen was CD8+ T cells sorted from blood. These receptors were taken from a human donor in good health. The conserved cysteine and the conserved F or W are not part of the CDR3 here. D genes are given only for firm matches.

cdr3_aa j_call cdr3_length v_call d_call
SAHEGRTQY TRBJ2-3 9 TRBV29-1 NA
ASSQWIGGGAYNEQF TRBJ2-1 15 TRBV4-1 TRBD2
ASSSSSYEQY TRBJ2-7 10 TRBV13 NA
ATSSGRAKAF TRBJ1-1 10 TRBV15 NA
ASSLANPYEQY TRBJ2-7 11 TRBV7-8 NA
ASSPGTSGYEQY TRBJ2-7 12 TRBV5-4 TRBD2
ASSSGTQPQH TRBJ1-5 10 TRBV5-6 NA
SVPPAGGEDTGELF TRBJ2-2 14 TRBV29-1 TRBD2
ASSSDSNTEAF TRBJ1-1 11 TRBV13 NA
ASSRALAAGELF TRBJ2-2 12 TRBV27 TRBD2